This T cell receptor (beta chain) is drawn from a study of tumor-infiltrating lymphocytes in primary liver carcinoma. About the study: Every sample contained roughly 3.5 to 8 million productive TCRbeta reads, and these numbers were similar from one tissue type to another. The study's findings and limits: In tumor-adjacent and tumor-blood pairs, overlap was lower than in tumor region pairs.

Bulk tissue was left unsorted, and RNA and DNA were co-extracted from about 20-30 mg of it. All patients had surgically resected primary liver carcinoma. Starting material of 500 ng total RNA yielded TCR beta cDNA via a constant-region primer. Slightly modified ARM-PCR, run as three nested multiplex PCR rounds, produced the TCR beta libraries. Each of the first two PCR rounds ran nine to ten cycles with TRBV1-TRBV30 forward and C-beta reverse primers. TCRdb re-analysed the multiplex PCR reads in MiXCR, keeping a single row per CDR3 protein. Of around 88,000 distinct CDR3 sequences listed, 68% were seen once; the top ten hold about 27%. About this clonotype: Its antigen is undetermined. A read error may account for a junction end that differs from germline.

The CDR3 runs 13 residues. Germline loops: CDR1 SEHNR, CDR2 FQNEAQ (reference sequence). The specimen sequenced was tumor-adjacent normal liver tissue. The TCR was taken from a man between 40 and 49 years old with primary liver carcinoma and hepatitis B virus infection. V is TRBV7-9 and J is TRBJ1-1, with D perhaps TRBD1 (5 bases). CDR3 in amino acids: CASSLDPGGEAFF. DNA of the CDR3: TGTGCCAGCAGCTTGGACCCTGGGGGTGAAGCCTTCTTT.